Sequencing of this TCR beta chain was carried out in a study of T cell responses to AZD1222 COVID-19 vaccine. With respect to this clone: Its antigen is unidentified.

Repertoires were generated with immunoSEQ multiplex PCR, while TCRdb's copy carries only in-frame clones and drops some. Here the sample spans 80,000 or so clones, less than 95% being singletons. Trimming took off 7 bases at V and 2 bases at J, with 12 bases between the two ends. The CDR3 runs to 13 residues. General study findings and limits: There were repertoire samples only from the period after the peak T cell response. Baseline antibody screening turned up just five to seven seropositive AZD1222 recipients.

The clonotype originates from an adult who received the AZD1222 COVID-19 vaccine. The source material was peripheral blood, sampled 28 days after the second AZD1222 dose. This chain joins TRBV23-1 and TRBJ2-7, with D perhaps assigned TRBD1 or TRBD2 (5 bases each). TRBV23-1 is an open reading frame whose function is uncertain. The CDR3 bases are TGCGCCAGCATCGGGACGGTGACCTACGAGCAGTACTTC. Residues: CASIGTVTYEQYF.